The present T cell receptor (beta chain) was sequenced within a study of T cells expressing NK-cell markers. Study context: From sorted CD3+CD56+NKG2C+, CD3+CD56+NKG2C- and CD3+CD56-NKG2C+ T cells came the TCR beta repertoires. Out of eight donors sequenced, seven tested HCMV-seropositive and the remaining one seronegative. Broader study findings: The same clonotypes also predominated in the CD3+CD56-NKG2C+ fraction of several donors.

Notes on this clonotype: Its matching antigen is unknown.

The authors made TCR beta cDNA libraries by 5'RACE template switching. This switching added a universal primer site and UMIs. Using the 5' RACE reads, TCRdb records one entry per CDR3 protein without DNA. The sample's table shows roughly 170,000 distinct CDR3 sequences. The sequence derives from a woman between 18 and 70 years old in good health. The sequenced sample was blood T cells: a sorted CD56 or NKG2C T cell subset, CD4+ or CD8+ T cells, or bulk PBMC T cells (not recorded which).

The CDR3: CSARDRVGQETQYF. V and J are TRBV20-1 and TRBJ2-5; the TCRdb D gene call, TRBD1, has no DNA to confirm it. The CDR3 length is 14 residues. Per germline, CDR1 DFQATT and CDR2 SNEGSKA (reference sequence).